Below are 30 T cell receptor beta chains sequenced from a single sample in a study of T cell responses to AZD1222 COVID-19 vaccine. Assay used: immunoSEQ multiplex PCR; TCRdb lists only in-frame clones, some missing. The sample consists of approximately 97,000 clones, 85% to 90% of them appearing once. The sample was peripheral blood, taken on day 0 of AZD1222 vaccination. These receptors all come from an adult in good health.

A few counts support this clone. The gene calls are TRBV7-9 and TRBJ2-3, with 9 bases identical to TRBD1. The CDR3 spans 14 residues. Germline CDR1 reads SEHNR; CDR2 reads FQNEAQ (reference sequence). Trimming removed 4 bases from V and 7 bases from J; junction bases left unmatched: 6. The DNA for the CDR3 is TGTGCCAGCAGCTCACAGGGGGCTCCTAATACGCAGTATTTT. Its translation is CASSSQGAPNTQYF. Complete variable domain (other parts from reference TRBV7-9 and TRBJ2-3): DTGVSQNPRHKITKRGQNVTFRCDPISEHNRLYWYRQTLGQGPEFLTYFQNEAQLEKSRLLSDRFSAERPKGSFSTLEIQRTEQGDSAMYLCASSSQGAPNTQYFGPGTRLTVL.

J is TRBJ1-1 and V is TRBV9, with D unresolved. CDR1 and CDR2 (germline): SGDLS, YYNGEE. The CDR3 consists of 14 residues. Trimming shortened V by 4 bases and J by 0 bases, and 10 bases separated the two germline ends. The CDR3 is CASSPLGLNTEAFF. As DNA, the CDR3 is TGTGCCAGCAGCCCCCTCGGGTTGAACACTGAAGCTTTCTTT.

V usage is TRBV6-1 and J usage is TRBJ1-3; unclear D gene. V was cut by 2 bases and J by 0 bases, with 8 bases left in between. CDR1 and CDR2 from the germline V gene are MNHNS and SASEGT. The CDR3 contains 15 residues. The CDR3 sequence: CASSEIVGSGNTIYF. CDR3 nucleotide sequence: TGTGCCAGCAGTGAAATCGTCGGCTCTGGAAACACCATATATTTT.

The genes are TRBV7-2 and TRBJ1-6; a possible D gene is TRBD1 (6 bases). The germline CDR1 and CDR2 sequences are SGHTA and FQGNSA. The CDR3 consists of 15 residues. The V gene lost 5 bases and the J gene lost 9 bases, with 17 bases spanning the gap. CDR3 region: CASSPQTGLTSPLHF. The CDR3 DNA sequence: TGTGCCAGCAGCCCCCAGACAGGCTTAACTTCACCCCTCCACTTT.

The chain links TRBV7-2 to TRBJ1-2; D perhaps matches TRBD1 (5 bases). V gave up 5 bases and J gave up 1 base, with 11 bases separating them. Germline assignment: CDR1 SGHTA and CDR2 FQGNSA. This CDR3 contains 14 residues. CDR3 nucleotides: TGTGCCAGCAGCCCCTTGACAGTTAACTATGGCTACACCTTC. Its protein is CASSPLTVNYGYTF.

This clone was counted a single time. The chain couples TRBV9 to TRBJ2-2; weak D call: TRBD2 (6 bases). This CDR3 is 14 amino acids long. Between the trimmed V and J ends, which lost 4 bases and 1 base, there was a span of 8 bases. CDR1 and CDR2 from the germline V gene are SGDLS and YYNGEE. DNA of the CDR3: TGTGCCAGCAGCCCGCGGGGGAACACCGGGGAGCTGTTTTTT. It translates to CASSPRGNTGELFF.

The chain employs TRBV24-1 and TRBJ2-1, with D possibly being TRBD1 (6 bases). CDR3 size: 13 residues. The germline V and J ends were trimmed by 4 bases and 8 bases, with 11 bases remaining between them. CDR1 is KGHDR, CDR2 SFDVKD, per germline. The CDR3 region is CATSDPYRDEQFF. The CDR3 bases are TGTGCCACCAGTGACCCCTACAGGGATGAGCAGTTCTTC.

The chain links TRBV19 to TRBJ2-7; 8 bases are a match to TRBD1. J lost 6 bases, V lost 4 bases, and 11 bases had no gene match. The CDR3 has 15 amino acids. Germline CDR1 and CDR2: LNHDA and SQIVND (reference sequence). The CDR3 here is CASSTDDRGRFEQYF. CDR3 in DNA: TGTGCCAGTAGTACCGACGACAGGGGACGGTTCGAGCAGTACTTC.

This clone was detected once. This sequence joins TRBV7-2 and TRBJ2-7; no reliable D call. Germline V lookup: CDR1 SGHTA, CDR2 FQGNSA. V shed 1 base and J shed 3 bases, with 10 bases lying between them. This CDR3 has 14 amino acids. The CDR3 coding sequence is TGTGCCAGCAGCTTAGAAGGGTACAACTACGAGCAGTACTTC. Its translation: CASSLEGYNYEQYF.

V gene TRBV5-4 combines with J gene TRBJ2-2, with D perhaps TRBD1 (6 bases). Trimming took off 4 bases at V and 2 bases at J, with 9 bases between the two ends. The germline V gene encodes CDR1 SGHNT and CDR2 YYREEE (reference sequence). The CDR3 length is 14 residues. The CDR3 loop reads CASSPGQNTGELFF. CDR3 nucleotide sequence: TGTGCCAGCAGCCCGGGACAAAACACCGGGGAGCTGTTTTTT.

The chain employs TRBV7-8 and TRBJ1-1; the match to TRBD1 covers 7 bases. Trimming at V came to 6 bases and at J to 1 base, leaving 5 bases not matched to a gene. The germline V gene encodes CDR1 SGHVS and CDR2 FQNEAQ. This CDR3 has 14 residues. DNA of the CDR3: TGTGCCAGCAGTTCAGGGGGGAAGAACACTGAAGCTTTCTTT. Translated, it gives CASSSGGKNTEAFF.

This sequence joins TRBV6-6 and TRBJ2-1; D is ambiguous. Germline assignment: CDR1 MNHNY and CDR2 SVGAGI (reference sequence). V shed 3 bases and J shed 8 bases, with 5 bases lying between them. CDR3 length: 11 residues. The CDR3 DNA is TGTGCCAGCAGTTATATCCATGAGCAGTTCTTC. Translated: CASSYIHEQFF.

This chain joins TRBV4-3 and TRBJ2-1; 11 bases align to TRBD1. The CDR3 sequence is 16 residues long. The germline V gene has CDR1 LGHNA and CDR2 YSLEER. J was trimmed by 4 bases and V by 2 bases; bases with no gene match: 4. The CDR3: CASSQSGQGAYNEQFF. CDR3 bases: TGCGCCAGCAGCCAATCCGGACAGGGGGCTTACAATGAGCAGTTCTTC.

This rearrangement joins TRBV5-4 to TRBJ2-7, with TRBD2 matching 10 bases. Per the germline V gene, CDR1 is SGHNT and CDR2 is YYREEE (reference sequence). CDR3 length: 15 amino acids. J lost 7 bases, V lost 0 bases, and 7 bases had no gene match. The CDR3 protein is CASSLALAGAGEQYF. In nucleotides, the CDR3 is TGTGCCAGCAGCTTGGCGCTAGCGGGAGCGGGTGAGCAGTACTTC.

The chain joins TRBV3-1 (or the pseudogene TRBV3-2) to TRBJ1-3; 9 bases are a match to TRBD1. This CDR3 is 13 amino acids long. Unmatched junction bases numbered 4, after V lost 8 bases and J lost 5 bases. The germline V gene encodes CDR1 LGHDT and CDR2 YNNKEL (reference sequence). The CDR3 DNA reads as TGTGCCAGCCGCGGACAGGGGAGAAACACCATATATTTT. Its protein is CASRGQGRNTIYF.

CDR3 bases: TGTGCCAGCAGCTTAACGTCGGCGACAACCTACGAGCAGTACTTC. Protein product: CASSLTSATTYEQYF. The gene calls are TRBV7-3 and TRBJ2-7; D is unresolved. Trimming cost V 0 bases and J 2 bases, with 11 bases left between them. The germline V gene encodes CDR1 SGHTA and CDR2 FQGTGA. The CDR3 length is 15 residues.

The chain joins TRBV2 to TRBJ2-5, with a weak D call TRBD1 (6 bases). V lost 6 bases, J lost 7 bases, and 18 bases lay in between. Germline loops: CDR1 SNHLY, CDR2 FYNNEI. This CDR3 is 14 amino acids long. CDR3 DNA sequence: TGTGCCAGCAGCCTGCAGGGGCAGGGAGTGACCCAGTACTTC. Its protein is CASSLQGQGVTQYF. Based on the CDR3 plus reference TRBV2 and TRBJ2-5, the full variable domain is EPEVTQTPSHQVTQMGQEVILRCVPISNHLYFYWYRQILGQKVEFLVSFYNNEISEKSEIFDDQFSVERPDGSNFTLKIRSTKLEDSAMYFCASSLQGQGVTQYFGPGTRLLVL.

This sequence joins TRBV28 and TRBJ1-1, with no clear D. Germline CDR1 and CDR2: MDHEN and SYDVKM. The CDR3 consists of 13 residues. Trimming shortened V by 6 bases and J by 10 bases, and 18 bases separated the two germline ends. The CDR3 loop is CASSPGPEPGAFF. The CDR3 DNA sequence: TGTGCCAGCAGCCCTGGACCGGAACCTGGAGCTTTCTTT. The full variable domain, its missing parts supplied by reference TRBV28 and TRBJ1-1, is DVKVTQSSRYLVKRTGEKVFLECVQDMDHENMFWYRQDPGLGLRLIYFSYDVKMKEKGDIPEGYSVSREKKERFSLILESASTNQTSMYLCASSPGPEPGAFFGQGTRLTVV.

Only a few counts were recorded for this clone. The chain links TRBV6-1 to TRBJ2-7, with 7 bases fitting TRBD1. V was clipped by 3 bases and J by 2 bases; unmatched bases: 4. Germline V gene sequence: CDR1 MNHNS, CDR2 SASEGT. This CDR3 has 14 residues. CDR3 DNA sequence: TGTGCCAGCAGTGAGACAGGGTACACCTACGAGCAGTACTTC. Its translation is CASSETGYTYEQYF.

CDR3 region: CASSAGYGYTF. CDR3 nucleotide sequence: TGTGCCAGCAGTGCAGGGTATGGCTACACCTTC. J is TRBJ1-2 and V is TRBV25-1; perhaps TRBD1 as D (5 bases). Germline loops: CDR1 MGHDK, CDR2 SYGVNS. V lost 4 bases, J lost 5 bases, and 5 bases lay in between. The CDR3 sequence is 11 residues long.

The gene calls are TRBV19 and TRBJ1-6; 9 bases are a match to TRBD1. Germline CDR1 LNHDA, CDR2 SQIVND (reference sequence). The CDR3 sequence is 15 residues long. The trim removed 6 bases at V and 13 bases at J, leaving 13 bases unmatched. The chain's CDR3 is CASSQGQGTHLPLHF. The CDR3 bases are TGTGCCAGTAGCCAAGGACAGGGGACTCACTTGCCCCTCCACTTT.

Notes on this clone: Within the sample, other DNA sequences also encode this same CDR3. The chain uses TRBV6-5 and TRBJ1-1; TRBD1 is a possible D gene (6 bases). Germline-derived CDR1 and CDR2 are MNHEY and SVGAGI. The CDR3 has 13 amino acids. Trimming stripped 5 bases from V and 2 bases from J, with 9 bases between. The CDR3 spells CASSPQGNTEAFF. For the CDR3, the DNA is TGTGCCAGCAGTCCACAGGGCAACACTGAAGCTTTCTTT.

The gene calls are TRBV4-1 and TRBJ1-3, with D possibly matching TRBD1 (5 bases). V was cut by 4 bases and J by 4 bases, with 14 bases left in between. There are 15 residues in the CDR3. CDR1 and CDR2 (germline): MGHRA, YSYEKL. The DNA for the CDR3 is TGCGCCAGCAGCCCCGTTGAGGGGCTAGGAAACACCATATATTTT. Translating it yields CASSPVEGLGNTIYF.

This sequence joins TRBV28 and TRBJ1-1; 8 nucleotides match TRBD1. CDR3 length: 15 amino acids. Germline loops: CDR1 MDHEN, CDR2 SYDVKM. The V segment lost 6 bases and the J segment 1 base; nucleotides outside the gene matches: 7. DNA of the CDR3: TGTGCCAGCAGGCCAGGGGGCGCGGGGAACACTGAAGCTTTCTTT. This sequence encodes CASRPGGAGNTEAFF.

This clone was seen only once. The chain is built from TRBV30 and TRBJ2-5; maybe TRBD1 (6 bases). The V and J ends lost 3 bases and 1 base respectively, with 9 bases between them. CDR1 and CDR2 from the germline V gene are GTSNPN and SVGIG (reference sequence). The CDR3 covers 13 residues. The CDR3 loop is CAWRGALQETQYF. The DNA for the CDR3 is TGTGCCTGGAGGGGGGCCCTCCAAGAGACCCAGTACTTC.

The chain links TRBV18 to TRBJ1-1; unclear D gene. This CDR3 contains 13 residues. The V gene lost 1 base and the J gene lost 8 bases, with 11 bases spanning the gap. The germline CDR1 and CDR2 sequences are KGHSH and LQKENI. The CDR3 DNA reads TGTGCCAGCTCACCACGGGCACGGCTGGAAGCTTTCTTT. Amino acid sequence: CASSPRARLEAFF.

This clone was seen just once. The V gene is TRBV5-1, the J gene TRBJ1-5; D ambiguous. Trimming pared 4 bases from V and 0 bases from J, leaving 11 bases between. Germline CDR1 SGHRS, CDR2 YFSETQ. The CDR3 spans 15 residues. The CDR3 reads CASSALGDSNQPQHF. CDR3 nucleotide sequence: TGCGCCAGCAGCGCCCTCGGGGATAGCAATCAGCCCCAGCATTTT. The complete variable domain, with remaining parts taken from reference TRBV5-1 and TRBJ1-5, reads KAGVTQTPRYLIKTRGQQVTLSCSPISGHRSVSWYQQTPGQGLQFLFEYFSETQRNKGNFPGRFSGRQFSNSRSEMNVSTLELGDSALYLCASSALGDSNQPQHFGDGTRLSIL.

The rearrangement joins TRBV5-4 to TRBJ2-1, with D perhaps TRBD2 (6 bases). Trimming removed 0 bases from V and 7 bases from J, with 11 bases in between. From germline, CDR1 is SGHNT and CDR2 YYREEE (reference sequence). This CDR3 spans 14 amino acids. For the CDR3, the DNA is TGTGCCAGCAGCTTGGCCGGAGGGGCAAATGAGCAGTTCTTC. Translation gives CASSLAGGANEQFF.

The rearrangement joins TRBV27 to TRBJ2-7; TRBD1 is a possible D gene (6 bases). CDR1 and CDR2 from the germline V gene are MNHEY and SMNVEV (reference sequence). V was shortened by 2 bases and J by 6 bases, with 14 bases between the two germline ends. The CDR3 consists of 14 residues. The CDR3 region is CASSLNRVFSEQYF. The DNA for the CDR3 is TGTGCCAGCAGTTTAAACAGGGTTTTTTCCGAGCAGTACTTC.

A remark on this clone: Within the sample, other DNA sequences also encode this same CDR3. CDR3 in amino acids: CASSVGQGGTEAFF. CDR3 bases: TGTGCCAGCAGCGTAGGACAGGGAGGCACTGAAGCTTTCTTT. V is TRBV9 and J is TRBJ1-1; 7 positions match TRBD1. Germline V gives CDR1 SGDLS, CDR2 YYNGEE. The V gene end was trimmed by 0 bases and the J gene end by 4 bases; junction bases not matched to a gene: 3. This CDR3 has 14 amino acids.